Listed here is a single TCR beta chain. Its cognate antigen is unknown. The entry originates in a study of T cell responses to AZD1222 COVID-19 vaccine. Study-wide results and limits: An increase in Spike-specific TCR breadth and depth was observed after two AZD1222 doses. Across the whole spike, CD4 TCRs peaked at regions 160-218 and 743-854.

This CDR3 has 15 amino acids. V shed 7 bases and J shed 1 base, with 14 bases lying between them. Germline assignment: CDR1 MNHEY and CDR2 SVGAGI. Repertoires were generated with immunoSEQ multiplex PCR, while TCRdb's copy carries only in-frame clones and drops some. This sample has some 130,000 clones, with over 90% found just once. The V and J genes are TRBV6-5 and TRBJ2-1; no clear D gene. The clonotype comes from an adult in good health. The starting material was peripheral blood, obtained on day 0 of AZD1222 vaccination. Written as DNA, the CDR3 is TGTGCCAGCATCCTGACCCCCGTTTCCTACAATGAGCAGTTCTTC. It specifies CASILTPVSYNEQFF.